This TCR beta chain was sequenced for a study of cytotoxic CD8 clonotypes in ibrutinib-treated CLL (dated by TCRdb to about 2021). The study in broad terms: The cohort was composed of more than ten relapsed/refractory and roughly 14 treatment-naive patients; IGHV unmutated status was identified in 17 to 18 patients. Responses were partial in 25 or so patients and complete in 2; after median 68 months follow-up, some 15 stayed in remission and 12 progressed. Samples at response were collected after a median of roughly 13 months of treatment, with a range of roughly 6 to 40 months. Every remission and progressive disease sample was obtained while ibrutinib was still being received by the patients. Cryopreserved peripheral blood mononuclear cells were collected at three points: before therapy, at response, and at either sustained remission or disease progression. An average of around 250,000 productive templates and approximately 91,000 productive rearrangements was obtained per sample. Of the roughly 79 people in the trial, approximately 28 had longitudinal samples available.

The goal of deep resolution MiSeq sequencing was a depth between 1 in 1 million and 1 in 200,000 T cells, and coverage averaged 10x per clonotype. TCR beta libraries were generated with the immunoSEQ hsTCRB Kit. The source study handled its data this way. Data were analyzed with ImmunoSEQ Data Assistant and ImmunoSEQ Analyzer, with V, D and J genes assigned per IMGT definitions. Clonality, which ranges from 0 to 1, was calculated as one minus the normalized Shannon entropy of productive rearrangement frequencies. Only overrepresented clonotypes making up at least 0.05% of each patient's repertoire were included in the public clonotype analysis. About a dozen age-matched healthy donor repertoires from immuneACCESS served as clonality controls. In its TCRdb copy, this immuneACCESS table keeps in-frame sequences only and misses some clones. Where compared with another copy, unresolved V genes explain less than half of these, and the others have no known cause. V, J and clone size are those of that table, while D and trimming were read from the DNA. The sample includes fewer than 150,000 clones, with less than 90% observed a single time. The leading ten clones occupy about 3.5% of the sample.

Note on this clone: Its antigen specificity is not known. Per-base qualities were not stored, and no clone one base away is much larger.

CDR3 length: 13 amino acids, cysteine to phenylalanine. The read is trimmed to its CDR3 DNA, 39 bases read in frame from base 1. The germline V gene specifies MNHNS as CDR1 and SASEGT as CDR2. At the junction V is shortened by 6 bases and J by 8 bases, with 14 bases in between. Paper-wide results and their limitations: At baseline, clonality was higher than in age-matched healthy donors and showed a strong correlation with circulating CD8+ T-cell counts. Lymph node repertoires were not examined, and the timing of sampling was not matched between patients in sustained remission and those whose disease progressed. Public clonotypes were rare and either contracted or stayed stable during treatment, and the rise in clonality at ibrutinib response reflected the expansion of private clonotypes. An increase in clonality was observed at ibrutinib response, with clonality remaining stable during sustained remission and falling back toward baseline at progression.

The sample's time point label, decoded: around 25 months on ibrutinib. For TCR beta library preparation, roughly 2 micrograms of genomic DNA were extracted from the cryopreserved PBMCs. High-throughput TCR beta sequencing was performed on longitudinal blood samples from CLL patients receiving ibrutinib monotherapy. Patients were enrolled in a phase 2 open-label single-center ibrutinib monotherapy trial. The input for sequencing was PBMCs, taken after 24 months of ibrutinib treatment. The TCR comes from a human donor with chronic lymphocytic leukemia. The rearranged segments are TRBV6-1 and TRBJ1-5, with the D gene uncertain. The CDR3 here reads CASSRVPPEPQHF. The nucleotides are TGTGCCAGCAGCCGCGTCCCGCCCGAGCCCCAGCATTTT.